The 8 T cell receptor beta chains presented below share a single source sample, sequenced in a study of blood T cells in healthy people across ages. PCR was performed a second time for roughly 7 to 11 cycles using a sample-barcoded 5' primer and a J-beta primer mix. TCRdb re-derived calls from the 5' RACE reads in MiXCR, one entry per CDR3 protein. Among around 1,600,000 distinct CDR3 sequences, around 40% were seen once, and the ten largest hold just over 4%. Sequences were obtained from blood. These receptors all stem from a young woman in good health.

Only a few counts were recorded for this clonotype. The chain employs TRBV28 and TRBJ2-7; TRBD1 might be the D (5 bases). In germline, CDR1 is MDHEN, CDR2 SYDVKM. This CDR3 has 15 amino acids. V was shortened by 1 base and J by 3 bases, with 13 bases between the two germline ends. The CDR3 loop reads CASSLLSLGLYEQYF. The CDR3 DNA follows: TGTGCCAGCAGTTTATTGTCTCTGGGGCTCTACGAGCAGTACTTC.

This clonotype was observed a handful of times. This chain uses TRBV5-6 with TRBJ1-1, with D perhaps TRBD1 (6 bases). The CDR3 consists of 15 residues. V lost 0 bases, J lost 11 bases, and 20 bases lay in between. In germline, CDR1 is SGHDT, CDR2 YYEEEE. The DNA for the CDR3 is TGTGCCAGCAGCTTGGTCCCCGGCAGAAGGGGGGATGCTTTCTTT. Residues: CASSLVPGRRGDAFF. Full variable domain (outside the CDR3, taken from reference TRBV5-6 and TRBJ1-1): DAGVTQSPTHLIKTRGQQVTLRCSPKSGHDTVSWYQQALGQGPQFIFQYYEEEERQRGNFPDRFSGHQFPNYSSELNVNALLLGDSALYLCASSLVPGRRGDAFFGQGTRLTVV.

This clonotype appeared a few times. The V and J genes are TRBV29-1 and TRBJ2-1, with unresolved D. The J call may not be correct, given that the DNA end is closer to TRBJ2-7. This CDR3 spans 12 amino acids. CDR1 is SQVTM, CDR2 ANQGSEA, per germline. CDR3 nucleotide sequence: TGCAGCGTCGATGCAGTATACAATGAGCAGTACTTC. Residues: CSVDAVYNEQYF.

This clonotype appeared a few times. The rearrangement uses TRBV20-1 and TRBJ1-2; D unclear. Germline CDR1 DFQATT, CDR2 SNEGSKA (reference sequence). Trimming took 3 bases from V and 0 from J, leaving 11 bases between them. This CDR3 has 14 residues. Here the CDR3 DNA reads TGCAGTGCTAGCTACCCTGGCTCTAACTATGGCTACACCTTC. Its translation: CSASYPGSNYGYTF.

The V gene is TRBV7-9, the J gene TRBJ2-1; no clear D. Near its end, the DNA agrees better with TRBJ2-7, so the J call may be wrong. Germline V lookup: CDR1 SEHNR, CDR2 FQNEAQ (reference sequence). The CDR3 runs 14 residues. The CDR3 nucleotides are TGTGCCAGCAGCTTTCCCCCCTCTGAGTACGAGCAGTACTTC. Protein product: CASSFPPSEYEQYF.

V and J are TRBV4-1 and TRBJ1-5; tentatively, D is TRBD1 (6 bases). Looked up from germline, CDR1 is MGHRA and CDR2 is YSYEKL. V was clipped by 5 bases and J by 7 bases, with 12 bases between them. The CDR3 has 13 amino acids. The CDR3 nucleotides read TGCGCCAGCAGCACATCAGGGGAACAGCCCCAGCATTTT. Translation: CASSTSGEQPQHF.

This clonotype was seen more than once but under ten times. The chain employs TRBV20-1 and TRBJ2-5; tentative D call: TRBD2 (6 bases). Germline V gene data show CDR1 as DFQATT and CDR2 as SNEGSKA (reference sequence). This CDR3 has 15 residues. Trimming shortened V by 1 base and J by 4 bases, and 16 bases separated the two germline ends. Here the CDR3 DNA reads TGCAGTGCTAGAGCCCCACGACTAGGGACAGAGACCCAGTACTTC. Protein sequence: CSARAPRLGTETQYF.

This clonotype was seen more than once but under ten times. V gene TRBV20-1 combines with J gene TRBJ2-4; D is ambiguous. The DNA matches TRBJ2-7 better at its end, which makes the J call doubtful. The CDR3 is made up of 12 amino acids. Per germline, CDR1 DFQATT and CDR2 SNEGSKA (reference sequence). The CDR3 region has the DNA TGCAGTGCTCGGCGGCTTATATACGAGCAGTACTTC. Residues: CSARRLIYEQYF.